Each of the 27 T cell receptor beta chains below was sequenced from the same sample in a study of T cells after yellow fever vaccination. TCRdb re-called the 5' RACE reads through MiXCR, storing one row per CDR3 protein. The sample includes about 300,000 distinct CDR3 sequences, roughly 4% of them seen just once. The sample was PBMCs, taken 5 days after the yellow fever booster vaccination. These receptors originate from a young man who received the YFV17D yellow fever vaccine.

The table lists this clonotype with many counts. The chain employs TRBV12-3 or TRBV12-4 and TRBJ1-4, with 8 nucleotides matching TRBD1. This CDR3 comprises 14 residues. J was trimmed by 8 bases and V by 6 bases; bases with no gene match: 8. CDR3 amino acids: CASRLTGGGEKLFF. The CDR3 DNA is TGTGCCAGCAGACTCACAGGGGGTGGGGAAAAACTGTTTTTT.

The J gene is TRBJ2-7, the V gene TRBV5-6, with D perhaps matching TRBD1 (6 bases). From germline, CDR1 is SGHDT and CDR2 YYEEEE. Between the trimmed V and J ends, which lost 0 bases and 6 bases, there was a span of 13 bases. The CDR3 loop spans 14 amino acids. The CDR3 DNA reads as TGTGCCAGCAGCTTGGACAGGGATGTGTCCGAGCAGTACTTC. Its protein is CASSLDRDVSEQYF.

Ten or more counts support this clonotype. This chain uses TRBV12-3 or TRBV12-4 with TRBJ2-7; the D gene is possibly TRBD2 (5 bases). V lost 5 bases to trimming and J lost 5 bases, with 16 bases between them. The CDR3 sequence is 14 residues long. DNA for the CDR3: TGTGCCAGCAGTCCTAACGGACTGCTTCACGAGCAGTACTTC. It specifies CASSPNGLLHEQYF.

This clonotype was picked up many times. The CDR3 bases are TGTGCCAGCAGCTTAATCAGGGGTCGGGCTGAAGCTTTCTTT. It encodes CASSLIRGRAEAFF. The chain combines TRBV11-2 with TRBJ1-1, with D perhaps matching TRBD1 (6 bases). The CDR3 consists of 14 residues. Per the germline V gene, CDR1 is SGHAT and CDR2 is FQNNGV. The germline V and J ends were trimmed by 2 bases and 6 bases, with 13 bases remaining between them.

This clonotype came up a few times. The J gene is TRBJ2-3, the V gene TRBV7-9, with 8 bases fitting TRBD1. This CDR3 contains 14 residues. Germline loops: CDR1 SEHNR, CDR2 FQNEAQ (reference sequence). Unmatched junction bases numbered 5, after V lost 5 bases and J lost 4 bases. The CDR3 reads CASSLAQGADTQYF. CDR3 nucleotide sequence: TGTGCCAGCAGCCTTGCACAGGGGGCAGATACGCAGTATTTT.

This clonotype was seen repeatedly, ten times or more. The chain couples TRBV12-3 or TRBV12-4 to TRBJ2-1, with 14 bases identical to TRBD2. This CDR3 contains 18 residues. The trim removed 4 bases at V and 6 bases at J, leaving 11 bases unmatched. DNA for the CDR3: TGTGCCAGCAGTTATGGTAGTCCAGGACTAGCGGGGGGCAATGAGCAGTTCTTC. It specifies CASSYGSPGLAGGNEQFF.

In its sample, this clonotype was seen a few times. The gene calls are TRBV27 and TRBJ2-1, with 7 bases lining up with TRBD1. J was trimmed by 2 bases and V by 5 bases; bases with no gene match: 6. CDR3 length: 15 residues. The germline V gene has CDR1 MNHEY and CDR2 SMNVEV (reference sequence). The CDR3 sequence is CASSLGQEPYNEQFF. The CDR3, as DNA: TGTGCCAGCAGTCTCGGACAGGAACCCTACAATGAGCAGTTCTTC.

The sample holds a few counts of this clonotype. This rearrangement joins TRBV29-1 to TRBJ2-7, with 12 bases that match TRBD2. The CDR3 is 15 amino acids. Germline V gene data show CDR1 as SQVTM and CDR2 as ANQGSEA. The V gene end was trimmed by 4 bases and the J gene end by 5 bases; junction bases not matched to a gene: 9. CDR3 coding DNA: TGCAGCGTTGGGGGACTAGCGGGTCTCGGCGACGAGCAGTACTTC. Translated: CSVGGLAGLGDEQYF.

The chain employs TRBV5-1 and TRBJ2-2; no definite D call. Trimming cost V 0 bases and J 2 bases, with 11 bases left between them. The germline CDR1 and CDR2 sequences are SGHRS and YFSETQ. CDR3 length equals 16 residues. This chain's CDR3 is CASSLEPGINTGELFF. The CDR3 DNA is TGCGCCAGCAGCTTGGAGCCTGGGATTAACACCGGGGAGCTGTTTTTT.

This clonotype was found a few times. The gene calls are TRBV18 and TRBJ2-7; D is possibly TRBD1 (7 bases). The CDR3 contains 13 residues. The V end lost 5 bases, the J end lost 3 bases, and 11 bases lay between the germline ends. Germline CDR1 reads KGHSH; CDR2 reads LQKENI. This chain's CDR3 is CASSAGQFYEQYF. CDR3 coding DNA: TGTGCCAGCTCAGCGGGACAGTTCTACGAGCAGTACTTC.

This clonotype showed up just a few times. The chain carries TRBV7-2 and TRBJ2-3; D not certain. This CDR3 has 12 residues. The germline V gene encodes CDR1 SGHTA and CDR2 FQGNSA. Trimming removed 5 bases at V and 7 bases at J, with 10 bases between. This chain's CDR3 is CASSRDANTQYF. As DNA, the CDR3 is TGTGCCAGCAGCAGGGATGCCAATACGCAGTATTTT.

This clonotype was seen repeatedly, ten times or more. The chain uses TRBV20-1 and TRBJ2-2; D possibly corresponds to TRBD2 (6 bases). This CDR3 comprises 15 residues. V lost 5 bases and J 6 bases, leaving 19 bases between the germline ends. Germline V gene data show CDR1 as DFQATT and CDR2 as SNEGSKA (reference sequence). The CDR3, as DNA: TGCAGTGCTCGACCTTTTTGGGGGGAGGCCGGGGAGCTGTTTTTT. Encoded protein: CSARPFWGEAGELFF.

This clonotype was detected a few times. This rearrangement joins TRBV29-1 to TRBJ2-5, with 10 nucleotides matching TRBD1. The CDR3 sequence is 12 residues long. J lost 5 bases, V lost 5 bases, and 2 bases had no gene match. CDR1 is SQVTM, CDR2 ANQGSEA, per germline. CDR3 loop: CSVRQGAETQYF. CDR3 DNA sequence: TGCAGCGTTCGACAGGGGGCGGAGACCCAGTACTTC.

This clonotype was counted at least ten times. The chain carries TRBV5-1 and TRBJ2-5; TRBD1 aligns across 7 bases. The CDR3 sequence is 14 residues long. V trimming: 3 bases; J trimming: 2 bases; junction bases outside the gene matches: 4. CDR1 is SGHRS, CDR2 YFSETQ, per germline. The CDR3 DNA reads TGCGCCAGCAGCTCGACAGGGTATCAAGAGACCCAGTACTTC. Translated: CASSSTGYQETQYF.

The chain joins TRBV4-1 to TRBJ1-6; D perhaps matches TRBD1 (5 bases). The length of the CDR3 is 18 residues. Deletions cut 3 bases from V and 0 bases from J, with 15 bases between. Germline CDR1 is MGHRA and CDR2 is YSYEKL. CDR3 sequence (DNA): TGCGCCAGCAGCCAGCGGGACGTAGCCAGCTCCTATAATTCACCCCTCCACTTT. Its translation: CASSQRDVASSYNSPLHF.

This clonotype has just a few counts. The chain couples TRBV7-2 to TRBJ2-1; 7 positions match TRBD1. Looked up from germline, CDR1 is SGHTA and CDR2 is FQGNSA. The CDR3 sequence is 16 residues long. With V trimmed by 5 bases and J by 7 bases, 14 bases remained unmatched. This CDR3 reads CASSLGSGQPLNEQFF. The CDR3 nucleotides are TGTGCCAGCAGCCTAGGGTCGGGACAGCCCTTGAATGAGCAGTTCTTC.

The DNA for the CDR3 is TGTGCCAGCAGCTTAGGGGGGGGGCCTCGCACAGATACGCAGTATTTT. Translation gives CASSLGGGPRTDTQYF. V is TRBV7-2 and J is TRBJ2-3, with D tentatively TRBD2 (7 bases). The CDR3 extends over 16 amino acids. Trimming took 1 base from V and 1 from J, leaving 12 bases between them. In germline, CDR1 is SGHTA, CDR2 FQGNSA.

This clonotype has more than one count but fewer than ten. The CDR3, as DNA: TGCGCCAGCAGCTTGGCGGTGGATTTTTCGAACACTGAAGCTTTCTTT. It is translated as CASSLAVDFSNTEAFF. This chain links TRBV5-1 with TRBJ1-1; D gene unclear. The germline gives CDR1 SGHRS, CDR2 YFSETQ. The CDR3 runs to 16 residues. V lost 0 bases, J lost 1 base, and 13 bases lay in between.

This clonotype was observed at least ten times. This chain uses TRBV4-2 with TRBJ1-3, with no clear D. Trimming took off 0 bases at V and 6 bases at J, with 6 bases between the two ends. The V gene's germline CDR1 is LGHNA and CDR2 YNFKEQ. CDR3 length: 13 amino acids. CDR3 in amino acids: CASSQDYENTIYF. CDR3 sequence (DNA): TGTGCCAGCAGCCAAGATTACGAAAACACCATATATTTT.

This clonotype occurred a few times. The V gene is TRBV7-2, the J gene TRBJ1-2, with a weak D call TRBD1 (5 bases). The germline gives CDR1 SGHTA, CDR2 FQGNSA. The CDR3 sequence is 11 residues long. Trimming stripped 6 bases from V and 8 bases from J, with 10 bases between. The CDR3 region is CASSPGRGYTF. The CDR3 DNA reads TGTGCCAGCAGTCCAGGGCGCGGCTACACCTTC.

There are many counts of this clonotype. The rearrangement joins TRBV11-2 to TRBJ1-2; TRBD1 matches at 7 bases. V was clipped by 5 bases and J by 6 bases; unmatched bases: 12. Germline CDR1 and CDR2: SGHAT and FQNNGV. CDR3 size: 15 residues. DNA of the CDR3: TGTGCCAGCAGCCCCCTAGACAGGGCGGGGGATGGCTACACCTTC. Encoded protein: CASSPLDRAGDGYTF.

The rearrangement joins TRBV29-1 to TRBJ1-1; TRBD1 matches 7 bases. CDR3 size: 14 residues. Looked up from germline, CDR1 is SQVTM and CDR2 is ANQGSEA. After removal of 3 bases from V and 4 bases from J, the junction contained 8 bases not matched to a gene. The DNA of the CDR3 is TGCAGCGTTGAGGAGGGGGCGGCGGCCACTGAAGCTTTCTTT. Protein product: CSVEEGAAATEAFF.

This clonotype appeared many times. The V gene is TRBV6-1, the J gene TRBJ2-7, with 8 bases identical to TRBD2. This CDR3 is 15 amino acids long. Trimming removed 4 bases from V and 2 bases from J; junction bases left unmatched: 7. Germline V lookup: CDR1 MNHNS, CDR2 SASEGT. The CDR3, as DNA: TGTGCCAGCAGTGCCGAGCGGGGGTACCCCTACGAGCAGTACTTC. Translation gives CASSAERGYPYEQYF.

This rearrangement joins TRBV29-1 to TRBJ1-1; D is undetermined. Germline loops: CDR1 SQVTM, CDR2 ANQGSEA. Trimming removed 5 bases at V and 4 bases at J, with 11 bases between. The CDR3 is made up of 12 amino acids. CDR3 nucleotides: TGCAGCGTTTTGGGGATTGGCACTGAAGCTTTCTTT. The encoded protein is CSVLGIGTEAFF.

This clonotype occurred a few times. The chain has TRBV10-3 and TRBJ1-1; D is perhaps TRBD1 (5 bases). The ends were cut back, 4 bases at V and 2 bases at J, with 14 bases in the middle. This CDR3 has 15 residues. In germline, CDR1 is ENHRY, CDR2 SYGVKD. For the CDR3, the DNA is TGTGCCATCAGTGGGATTTTGACAGATAACACTGAAGCTTTCTTT. Translation: CAISGILTDNTEAFF.

Ten or more counts support this clonotype. The CDR3 spells CSADGTLGGEQFF. The CDR3 DNA reads as TGCAGTGCCGACGGCACCTTAGGGGGTGAGCAGTTCTTC. The chain is built from TRBV20-1 and TRBJ2-1; D perhaps matches TRBD1 (6 bases). The CDR3 contains 13 residues. V lost 6 bases, J lost 9 bases, and 18 bases lay in between. From germline, CDR1 is DFQATT and CDR2 SNEGSKA (reference sequence).

V is TRBV7-9 and J is TRBJ1-5; no clear D. Per the germline V gene, CDR1 is SEHNR and CDR2 is FQNEAQ (reference sequence). Trimming took 5 bases from V and 3 from J, leaving 11 bases between them. This CDR3 is built from 14 residues. CDR3 region: CASSATLANQPQHF. Here the CDR3 DNA reads TGTGCCAGCAGCGCCACCCTGGCCAATCAGCCCCAGCATTTT.